This T cell receptor beta chain was obtained from a study of blood T cell repertoires in COVID-19. Clones were sequenced by immunoSEQ multiplex PCR, and TCRdb holds only the in-frame ones, with some missing. This sample has 100,000 to 150,000 clones, with 80% to 90% found just once. V was clipped by 5 bases and J by 4 bases; unmatched bases: 12. This CDR3 spans 17 amino acids. Germline V gene sequence: CDR1 SGHNT, CDR2 YENEEA. Input material: peripheral blood. The chain has TRBV11-3 and TRBJ2-2; 8 bases agree with TRBD1. The clonotype originates from a woman in her sixties or seventies with acute or convalescent COVID-19. The DNA of the CDR3 is TGTGCCAGCAGCCGGGACCAAACAGGGGGGCGCACCGGGGAGCTGTTTTTT. Translating it yields CASSRDQTGGRTGELFF.